This T cell receptor (beta chain) was found in a study of human T cells and chemical hapten exposure. Study conclusions and caveats: TCRs above 1 in 1000 frequency did not change with DPC sensitization. Patch test score was positively correlated with the counts of PT1 expanded TCRs.

TCRdb called the RACE reads again in MiXCR, with one record for every CDR3 protein. The sample records over 85,000 distinct CDR3 sequences, 9.5% to 15% being singletons. CDR1 and CDR2 (germline): MNHEY, SVGAGI. The V end was cut by 0 bases, the J end by 5 bases, with 6 bases between. CDR3 size: 13 residues. This clonotype was detected a few times. Its target is unknown. The time point was: patch test 1, 2 weeks after DPC sensitization. The treatment was: therapeutic diphenylcyclopropenone sensitization with weekly scalp DPC. The chain is built from TRBV6-5 and TRBJ2-3, with D possibly TRBD2 on 6 matching bases. The sequence was collected from a woman aged 40 to 50 with alopecia areata. Some clones in this sample may be carry-over from other donors' samples. The material was whole blood, obtained in connection with sensitization to the hapten diphenylcyclopropenone (DPC). Written as DNA, the CDR3 is TGTGCCAGCAGTTACTCGCGGGGAGATACGCAGTATTTT. Its translation is CASSYSRGDTQYF.